This TCR beta chain was recovered during a study of shared clonotypes between healthy human individuals. CD45RO-negative cells were positively selected for CCR7, leaving out terminally differentiated effector memory CD45RA+ cells. Method: immunoSEQ multiplex PCR; TCRdb's copy keeps in-frame clones and lacks some. The table has around 2.1 million clones, approximately 94% seen once. CDR1 and CDR2 (germline): MNHNS, SASEGT. V was pared by 2 bases and J by 4 bases, with 4 bases of the junction left unmatched. The CDR3 runs to 15 residues. The sequencing input was naive CD8+ T cells from PBMCs. The genes are TRBV6-1 and TRBJ1-1; 10 nucleotides align to TRBD1. The clonotype was recovered from a man aged 18 to 35 in good health. Some clones in this sample may be carry-over from other donors' samples. CDR3 region: CASSEYRTGGTEAFF. The CDR3 DNA reads as TGTGCCAGCAGTGAATACCGGACAGGGGGCACTGAAGCTTTCTTT.